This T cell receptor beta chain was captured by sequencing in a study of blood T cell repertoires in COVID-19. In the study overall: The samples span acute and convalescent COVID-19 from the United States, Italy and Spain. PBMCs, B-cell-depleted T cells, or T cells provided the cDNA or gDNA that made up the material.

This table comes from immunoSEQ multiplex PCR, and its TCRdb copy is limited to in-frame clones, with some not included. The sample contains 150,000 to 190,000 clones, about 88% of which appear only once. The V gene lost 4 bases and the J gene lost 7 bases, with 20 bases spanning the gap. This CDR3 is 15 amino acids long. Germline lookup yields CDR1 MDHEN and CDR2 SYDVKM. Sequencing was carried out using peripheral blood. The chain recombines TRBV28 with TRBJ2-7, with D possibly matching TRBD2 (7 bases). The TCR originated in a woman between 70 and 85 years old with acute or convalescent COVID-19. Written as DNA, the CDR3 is TGTGCCAGCAGTTCGCCGGGGGCGGGGGCAGGGGAGCAGTACGTC. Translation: CASSSPGAGAGEQYV.